What follows describes a single T cell receptor (beta chain). What it binds is unknown. Data came from immunoSEQ multiplex PCR; TCRdb stores just in-frame clones and leaves some out. The sample carries about 97,000 clones, roughly 87% recorded once. The data originate from a study of T cell responses to AZD1222 COVID-19 vaccine. Study-wide results and limits: Repertoire sampling happened only post peak T cell response. Two AZD1222 administrations were followed by greater Spike-specific TCR breadth and depth. A mostly white British donor set with more females was recruited, and clonal diversity was possibly underestimated.

Germline CDR1 reads LNHDA; CDR2 reads SQIVND (reference sequence). The CDR3 loop spans 17 amino acids. Trimming removed 2 bases from V and 2 bases from J; junction bases left unmatched: 7. The V and J genes are TRBV19 and TRBJ2-2; 8 nucleotides agree with TRBD2. The receptor was derived from an adult in good health. The sequences come from peripheral blood, collected on day 0 of AZD1222 vaccination. The CDR3 DNA sequence: TGTGCCAGTAGTATAATAGGCGGGAGGAGTAACACCGGGGAGCTGTTTTTT. Amino acids: CASSIIGGRSNTGELFF.